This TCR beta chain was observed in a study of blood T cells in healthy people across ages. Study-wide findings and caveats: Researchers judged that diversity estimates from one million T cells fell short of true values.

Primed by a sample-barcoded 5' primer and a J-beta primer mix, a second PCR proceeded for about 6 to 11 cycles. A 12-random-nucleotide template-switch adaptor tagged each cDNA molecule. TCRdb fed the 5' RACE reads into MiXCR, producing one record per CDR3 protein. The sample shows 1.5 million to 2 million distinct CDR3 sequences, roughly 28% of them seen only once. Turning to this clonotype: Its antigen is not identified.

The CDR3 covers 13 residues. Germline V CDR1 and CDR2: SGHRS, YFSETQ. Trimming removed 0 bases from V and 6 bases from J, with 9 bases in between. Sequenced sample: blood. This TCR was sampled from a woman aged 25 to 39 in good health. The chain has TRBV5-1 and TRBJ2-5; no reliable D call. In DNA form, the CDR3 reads TGCGCCAGCAGCTTGGAGGTAGGCCAGACCCAGTACTTC. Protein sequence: CASSLEVGQTQYF.